The rows below give T cell receptor beta chains drawn from one sample of a study of breast tumors, draining lymph nodes, adjacent tissues. One entry per CDR3 protein results from TCRdb running MiXCR on the multiplex PCR reads. The top ten clones hold about 7.8% of a sample with 47,000 or so distinct CDR3 sequences, roughly 23% of them seen once. Sequencing used breast tumor tissue. The source is a female donor with breast cancer. Some clones in this sample may be carry-over from other donors' samples. Each CDR3 is given without its conserved first and last residue.

J gene | V gene | CDR3 protein
TRBJ2-7 | TRBV20-1 | SAQTGTSGIGYEQY
TRBJ2-3 | TRBV12-3/TRBV12-4 | ASSFAGLVSDTQY
TRBJ2-3 | TRBV7-9 | ASSLGVAGGPDTQY
TRBJ2-3 | TRBV5-6 | ASSLFSGTQY
TRBJ2-3 | TRBV12-3/TRBV12-4 | ASSSGTGREY
TRBJ1-5 | TRBV6-1 | ASTGFGGVFQPQH
TRBJ1-6 | TRBV10-2 | ASSITRDNSPLH
TRBJ1-1 | TRBV18 | ASSPGRGTEAF
TRBJ2-3 | TRBV10-3 | AISERTQSSDTQY
TRBJ2-1 | TRBV29-1 | SVTTRWGNEQF
TRBJ1-5 | TRBV6-9 | ASRPPGRANQPQH
TRBJ1-6 | TRBV20-1 | SARVGQYNSPLH
TRBJ2-1 | TRBV5-8 | ASIQGGGLAERYNEQF
TRBJ2-2 | TRBV30 | AWSVGRRVTSGRASGELF
TRBJ2-3 | TRBV5-1 | ASSPGRGGTDTQY
TRBJ1-5 | TRBV4-1 | ASSLETYFQPQH
TRBJ1-2 | TRBV20-1 | SASFRVGGYT
TRBJ2-6 | TRBV24-1 | ATSGYGQGTISSGANVLT
TRBJ1-5 | TRBV9 | ASSVVDQPQH
TRBJ2-3 | TRBV20-1 | SAGDRGTDTQY
TRBJ2-1 | TRBV7-9 | ASSSTRESYNEQF
TRBJ2-1 | TRBV18 | ASSRGSSYNEQF
TRBJ1-2 | TRBV18 | ASSPESRSSYGYT
TRBJ1-5 | TRBV6-2/TRBV6-3 | ASSLVQGAWGQPQH
TRBJ2-5 | TRBV19 | ASKWWGGAETQY
TRBJ2-4 | TRBV5-1 | ASSRDREKNIQY
TRBJ2-7 | TRBV20-1 | SASSGGSYEQY